This T cell receptor (beta chain) was found in a study of T cells after posttransplantation cyclophosphamide. Method: immunoSEQ multiplex PCR; TCRdb's copy keeps in-frame clones and lacks some. This sample carries 9,500 to 15,000 clones, none of them present only once. In this sample, this clone turned up many times. The CDR3 contains 14 residues. Germline V lookup: CDR1 LNHNV, CDR2 YYDKDF (reference sequence). Between the trimmed V and J ends, which lost 2 bases and 4 bases, there was a span of 8 bases. This TCR was sampled from a woman in her thirties or forties in good health, CMV-negative, and a related stem cell transplant donor. The genes are TRBV15 and TRBJ2-2; D call uncertain. The sample taken for sequencing was PBMCs. This CDR3 reads CATSRLYGTGELFF. CDR3 in DNA: TGTGCCACCAGCAGACTCTACGGCACCGGGGAGCTGTTTTTT.